This TCR beta chain was captured by sequencing in a study of blood T cells in healthy people across ages. A sample-barcoded 5' primer and a J-beta primer mix were used in a second PCR of roughly 7 to 11 cycles. TCRdb reprocessed the 5' RACE reads with MiXCR, giving one entry per CDR3 protein. The repertoire consists of approximately 800,000 distinct CDR3 sequences, with just over 55% occurring once and the leading ten covering roughly 25%. Findings and caveats of the study: It was held that diversity estimates obtained from one million T cells represented underestimates.

As for this clonotype: Its antigen remains unidentified.

Sequencing input: blood. The sequence came from a man aged 40-49 years in good health.

This CDR3 reads CASSFDPALGRTYEQYF. CDR3 coding DNA: TGTGCCAGCAGTTTTGACCCTGCCCTCGGACGGACCTACGAGCAGTACTTC. V gene TRBV28 combines with J gene TRBJ2-5, with D hard to call. The J call may be faulty, since TRBJ2-7 better matches the DNA end. The CDR3 loop spans 17 amino acids. The germline gives CDR1 MDHEN, CDR2 SYDVKM.